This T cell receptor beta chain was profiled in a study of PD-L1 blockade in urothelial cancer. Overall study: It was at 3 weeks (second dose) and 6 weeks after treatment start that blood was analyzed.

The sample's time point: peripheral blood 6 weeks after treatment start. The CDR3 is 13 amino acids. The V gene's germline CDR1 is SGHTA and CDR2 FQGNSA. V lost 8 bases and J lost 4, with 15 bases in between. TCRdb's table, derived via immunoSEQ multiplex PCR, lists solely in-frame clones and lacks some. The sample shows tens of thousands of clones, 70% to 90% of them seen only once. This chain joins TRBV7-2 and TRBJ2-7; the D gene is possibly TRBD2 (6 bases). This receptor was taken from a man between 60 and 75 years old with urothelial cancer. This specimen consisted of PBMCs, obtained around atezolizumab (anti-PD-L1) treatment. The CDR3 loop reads CASAGGTYYEQYF. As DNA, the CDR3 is TGTGCCAGCGCCGGTGGGACTTATTACGAGCAGTACTTC.